Here is one T cell receptor (beta chain) with its context. Germline CDR1 is MGHRA and CDR2 is YSYEKL. The trim removed 1 base at V and 6 bases at J, leaving 9 bases unmatched. The CDR3 is 16 amino acids. The source of the sample is a study of shared T cell receptors in the human thymus. Sequencing was performed with immunoSEQ multiplex PCR; in TCRdb, only in-frame clones are kept and a portion is missing. The data hold approximately 660,000 clones, with roughly 90% observed a single time. These records were also assigned to another study, of human thymus T cells.

The sample consisted of thymocytes. The chain links TRBV4-1 to TRBJ1-2; TRBD1 agrees at 9 bases. This clonotype originated in a boy in the first two years of life with a congenital heart defect. CDR3 bases: TGCGCCAGCAGCCAAGGGGACAGGGAAAGGGAGGATGGCTACACCTTC. Translated, it gives CASSQGDREREDGYTF.